The following is a T cell receptor (beta chain) sequence with its context. What it binds is unknown. In preparing the TRB cDNA libraries, 5' RACE with UMI labels was used. Following a re-call of the 5' RACE reads, TCRdb has one entry per CDR3 protein and lacks DNA. In all, the sample yields around 130,000 distinct CDR3 sequences. This CDR3 is 14 amino acids long. The entry originates in a study of CXCR3-negative and CXCR3-positive naive CD8 T cells. Study-wide results and caveats: Compared with CXCR3-negative naive cells, CXCR3-positive naive cells showed more hydrophobic TRB CDR3s. Sequencing showed both naive subsets with comparably high diversity, and memory CD8+ cells much lower.

V is TRBV12-3 or TRBV12-4 and J is TRBJ2-7; TCRdb indicates TRBD1, and absent DNA this call remains unverified. The source is a human donor in good health. Some clones in this sample may be carry-over from other donors' samples. Material for sequencing was naive CXCR3+ CD8+ T cells from blood. Stated subset: CD45RO-CCR7+CD27+CD95- naive CD8+ T cells expressing CXCR3 (TNR3+). The CDR3 spells CASTPRFGVYEQYF.